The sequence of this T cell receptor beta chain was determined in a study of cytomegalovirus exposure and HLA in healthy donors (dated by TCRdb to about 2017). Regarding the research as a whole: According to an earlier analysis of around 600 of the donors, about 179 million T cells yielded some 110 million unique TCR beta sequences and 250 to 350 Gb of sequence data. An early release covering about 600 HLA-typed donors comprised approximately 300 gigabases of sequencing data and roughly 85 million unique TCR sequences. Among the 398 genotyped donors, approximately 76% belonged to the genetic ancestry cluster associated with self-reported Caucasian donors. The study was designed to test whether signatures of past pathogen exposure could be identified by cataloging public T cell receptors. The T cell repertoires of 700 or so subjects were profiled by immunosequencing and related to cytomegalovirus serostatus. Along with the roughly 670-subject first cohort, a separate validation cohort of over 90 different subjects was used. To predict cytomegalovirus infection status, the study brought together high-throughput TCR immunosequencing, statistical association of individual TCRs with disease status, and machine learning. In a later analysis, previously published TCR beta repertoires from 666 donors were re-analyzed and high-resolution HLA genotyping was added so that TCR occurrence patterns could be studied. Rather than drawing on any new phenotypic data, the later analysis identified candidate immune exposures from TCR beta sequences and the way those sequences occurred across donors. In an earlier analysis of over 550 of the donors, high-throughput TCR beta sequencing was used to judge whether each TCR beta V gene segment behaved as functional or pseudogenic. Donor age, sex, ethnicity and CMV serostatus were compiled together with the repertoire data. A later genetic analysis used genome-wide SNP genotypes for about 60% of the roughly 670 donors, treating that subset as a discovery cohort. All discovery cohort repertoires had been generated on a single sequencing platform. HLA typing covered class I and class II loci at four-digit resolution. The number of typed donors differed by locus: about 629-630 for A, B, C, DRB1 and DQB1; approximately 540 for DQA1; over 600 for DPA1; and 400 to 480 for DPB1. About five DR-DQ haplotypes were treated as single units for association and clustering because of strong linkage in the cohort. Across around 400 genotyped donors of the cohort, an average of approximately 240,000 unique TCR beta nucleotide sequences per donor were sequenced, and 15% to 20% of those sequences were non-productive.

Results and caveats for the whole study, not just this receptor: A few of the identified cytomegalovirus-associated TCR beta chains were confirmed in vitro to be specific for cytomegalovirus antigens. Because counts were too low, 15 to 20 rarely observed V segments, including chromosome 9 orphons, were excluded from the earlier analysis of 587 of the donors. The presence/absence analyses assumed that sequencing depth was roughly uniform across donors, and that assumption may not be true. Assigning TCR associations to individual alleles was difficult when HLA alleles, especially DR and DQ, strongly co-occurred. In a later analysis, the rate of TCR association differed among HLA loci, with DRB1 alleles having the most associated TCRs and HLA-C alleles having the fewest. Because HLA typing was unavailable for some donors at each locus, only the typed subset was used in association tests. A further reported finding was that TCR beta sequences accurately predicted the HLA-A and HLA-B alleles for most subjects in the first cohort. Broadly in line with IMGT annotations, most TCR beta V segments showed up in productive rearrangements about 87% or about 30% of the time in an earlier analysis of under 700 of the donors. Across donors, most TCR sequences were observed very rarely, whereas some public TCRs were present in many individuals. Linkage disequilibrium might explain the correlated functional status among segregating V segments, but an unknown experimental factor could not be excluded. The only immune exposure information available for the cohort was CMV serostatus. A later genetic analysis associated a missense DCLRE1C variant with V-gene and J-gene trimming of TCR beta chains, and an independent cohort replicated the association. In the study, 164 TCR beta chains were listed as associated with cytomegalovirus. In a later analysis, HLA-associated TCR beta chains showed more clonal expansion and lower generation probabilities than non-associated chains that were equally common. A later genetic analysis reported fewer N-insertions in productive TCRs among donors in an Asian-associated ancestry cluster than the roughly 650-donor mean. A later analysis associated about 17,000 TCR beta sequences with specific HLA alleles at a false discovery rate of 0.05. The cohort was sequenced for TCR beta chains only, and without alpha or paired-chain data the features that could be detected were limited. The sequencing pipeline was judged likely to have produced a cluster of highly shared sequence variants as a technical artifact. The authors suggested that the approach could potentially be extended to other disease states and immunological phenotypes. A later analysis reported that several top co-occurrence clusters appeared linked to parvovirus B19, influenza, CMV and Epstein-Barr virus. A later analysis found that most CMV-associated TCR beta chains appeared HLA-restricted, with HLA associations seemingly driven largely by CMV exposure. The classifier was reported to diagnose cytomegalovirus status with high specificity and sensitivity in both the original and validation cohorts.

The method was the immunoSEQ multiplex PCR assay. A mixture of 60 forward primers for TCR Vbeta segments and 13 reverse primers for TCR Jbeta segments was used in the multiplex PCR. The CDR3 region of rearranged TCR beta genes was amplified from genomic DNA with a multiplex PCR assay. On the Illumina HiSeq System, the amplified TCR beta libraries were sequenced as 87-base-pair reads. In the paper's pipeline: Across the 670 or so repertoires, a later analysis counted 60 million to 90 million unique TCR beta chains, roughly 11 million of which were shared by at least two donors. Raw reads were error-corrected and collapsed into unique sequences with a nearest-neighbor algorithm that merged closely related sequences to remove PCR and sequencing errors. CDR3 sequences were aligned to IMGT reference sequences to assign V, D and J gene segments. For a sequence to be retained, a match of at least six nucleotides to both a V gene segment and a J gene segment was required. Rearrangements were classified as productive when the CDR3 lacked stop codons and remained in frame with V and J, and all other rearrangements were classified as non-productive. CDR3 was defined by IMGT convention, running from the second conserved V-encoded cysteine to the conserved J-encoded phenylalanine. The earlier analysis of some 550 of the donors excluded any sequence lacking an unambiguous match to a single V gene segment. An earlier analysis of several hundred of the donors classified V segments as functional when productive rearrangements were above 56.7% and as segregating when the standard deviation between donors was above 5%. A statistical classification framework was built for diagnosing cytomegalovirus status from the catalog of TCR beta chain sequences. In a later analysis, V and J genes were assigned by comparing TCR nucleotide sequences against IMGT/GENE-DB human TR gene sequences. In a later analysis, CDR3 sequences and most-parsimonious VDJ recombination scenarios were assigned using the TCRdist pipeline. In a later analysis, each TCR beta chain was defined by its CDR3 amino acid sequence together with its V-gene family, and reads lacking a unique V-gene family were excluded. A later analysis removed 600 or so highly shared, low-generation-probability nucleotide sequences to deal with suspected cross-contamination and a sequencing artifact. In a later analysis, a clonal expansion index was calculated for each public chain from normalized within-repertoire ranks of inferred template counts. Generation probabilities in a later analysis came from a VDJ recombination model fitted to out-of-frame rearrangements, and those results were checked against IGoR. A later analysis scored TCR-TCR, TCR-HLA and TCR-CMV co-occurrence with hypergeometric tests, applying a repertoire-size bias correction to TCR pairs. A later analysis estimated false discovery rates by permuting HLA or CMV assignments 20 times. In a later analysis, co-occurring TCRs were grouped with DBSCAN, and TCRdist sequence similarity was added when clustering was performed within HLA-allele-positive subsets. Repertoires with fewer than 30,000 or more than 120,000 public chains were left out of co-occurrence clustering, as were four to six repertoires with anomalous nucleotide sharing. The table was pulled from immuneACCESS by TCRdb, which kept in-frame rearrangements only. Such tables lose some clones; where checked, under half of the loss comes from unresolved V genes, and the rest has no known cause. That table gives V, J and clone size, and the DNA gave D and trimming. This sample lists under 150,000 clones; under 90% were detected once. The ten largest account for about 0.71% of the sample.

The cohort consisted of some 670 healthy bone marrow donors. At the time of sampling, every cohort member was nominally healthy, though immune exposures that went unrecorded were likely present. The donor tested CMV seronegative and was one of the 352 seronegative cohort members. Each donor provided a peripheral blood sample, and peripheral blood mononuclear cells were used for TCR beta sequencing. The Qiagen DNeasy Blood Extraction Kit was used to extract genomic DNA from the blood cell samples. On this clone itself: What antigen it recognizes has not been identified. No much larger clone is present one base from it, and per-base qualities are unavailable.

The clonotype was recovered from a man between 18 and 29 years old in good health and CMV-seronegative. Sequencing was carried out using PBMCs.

The base sequence is TGTGCCAGCAGCTTGGCCAAATCGTCCAGGGCCCATGGCTACACCTTC. Its protein is CASSLAKSSRAHGYTF. This receptor chain uses TRBV5-4 and TRBJ1-2; TRBD1 is possibly the D segment (5 matching bases). The CDR3 runs 16 amino acids, cysteine and phenylalanine included. Only the CDR3 DNA is retained, 48 bases long and in frame from the first base. Based on the germline V gene (reference sequence), the CDR1 and CDR2 sequences are SGHNT and YYREEE. The junction carries 18 bases between V and J, which are trimmed by 0 bases and 6 bases respectively.